Included here is one T cell receptor (beta chain) sequence, with context. Antigen: not known. The data were taken from a study of CD8+ T cells in alopecia areata. Study findings and constraints: Normal-skin resident alphabeta T cells also appear among scalp sample sequences.

Peripheral blood samples and lesional scalp punch biopsies were obtained from alopecia areata patients. The authors sorted CD4+ and CD8+ T cells from PBMCs. Extracted from the samples, RNA was reverse transcribed into cDNA to serve as the sequencing template. Sequenced by immunoSEQ multiplex PCR; TCRdb stores in-frame clones only, minus some. The profile shows about 120,000 clones, under 40% of them singletons. Germline lookup yields CDR1 SQVTM and CDR2 ANQGSEA. Germline trimming cut 6 bases from V and 3 bases from J; bases unmatched to any gene: 10. The CDR3 is made up of 14 amino acids. The sequence derives from a human donor with alopecia areata. The chain recombines TRBV29-1 with TRBJ2-7; 8 bases are a match to TRBD1. What was sequenced was CD4+ T cells sorted from blood. CDR3: CSVGPGQANYEQYF. CDR3 coding DNA: TGCAGCGTGGGACCGGGACAGGCGAACTACGAGCAGTACTTC.